This is a list of T cell receptor beta chains from one sample in a study of blood T cell repertoires in COVID-19. The method was immunoSEQ multiplex PCR; TCRdb's version includes in-frame clones alone and lacks a portion of them. The table has some 330,000 clones, 86% seen once; the top ten hold roughly 4.5%. Sequencing was performed on PBMCs or T cells enriched from blood (not recorded which). The receptors shown here come from a man aged 30 to 39 who had recovered from COVID-19. CDR3s include the opening cysteine and the closing phenylalanine or tryptophan. The order of the fields is V gene, D gene, J gene, clone size, CDR3 protein, CDR3 DNA. D genes are given only for firm matches. Expanded clones get a size class; other rows say once, few or many, or leave the size out.

TRBV19	TRBD1	TRBJ1-2	.	CASSSRGDRLSHPYGYTF	TGTGCCAGTAGTAGCCGCGGGGACAGGCTCTCCCATCCTTATGGCTACACCTTC
TRBV25-1	TRBD1	TRBJ1-1	.	CASSEYPRGPNTEAFF	TGTGCCAGCAGTGAATACCCCAGGGGGCCTAACACTGAAGCTTTCTTT
TRBV14	TRBD1	TRBJ2-7	many	CASSQVGTGATMSSYEQYF	TGTGCCAGCAGCCAAGTAGGGACAGGGGCCACCATGAGCTCCTACGAGCAGTACTTC
TRBV28	TRBD1	TRBJ2-3	.	CASSLMRQGDTQYF	TGTGCCAGCAGTTTAATGAGACAGGGAGATACGCAGTATTTT
TRBV7-8	.	TRBJ1-1	.	CASSLGIGGTEAFF	TGTGCCAGCAGCTTAGGGATAGGGGGAACTGAAGCTTTCTTT
TRBV29-1	TRBD2	TRBJ2-1	.	CSVKGLEDNEQFF	TGCAGCGTAAAGGGACTAGAAGACAATGAGCAGTTCTTC
TRBV18	.	TRBJ1-1	once	CASSSKLTARENTEAFF	TGTGCCAGCTCATCAAAACTCACAGCCCGAGAGAACACTGAAGCTTTCTTT
TRBV7-2	TRBD2	TRBJ2-1	.	CASSSRARQQRGAYNEQFF	TGTGCCAGCAGCTCTAGAGCCAGACAGCAGCGGGGGGCCTACAATGAGCAGTTCTTC
TRBV11-3	.	TRBJ2-7	.	CASSPTSGSYEQYF	TGTGCCAGCAGCCCAACTTCCGGCTCCTACGAGCAGTACTTC
TRBV5-1	TRBD1	TRBJ1-1	.	CASRAGTGPTYTEAFF	TGCGCCAGCAGGGCCGGGACAGGACCAACCTACACTGAAGCTTTCTTT
TRBV7-2	TRBD1	TRBJ2-3	.	CASSADRGRTDTQYF	TGTGCCAGCAGCGCCGACAGGGGGCGGACAGATACGCAGTATTTT
TRBV6-5	.	TRBJ1-6	.	CASSGNWGVGSPLHF	TGTGCCAGCAGCGGTAACTGGGGGGTTGGTTCACCCCTCCACTTT
TRBV3-1/TRBV3-2	TRBD1	TRBJ1-6	.	CASSPPGQGSPLHF	TGTGCCAGCAGCCCCCCGGGACAGGGTTCACCCCTCCACTTT
TRBV19	.	TRBJ1-1	.	CASSTDRPNTEAFF	TGTGCCAGTAGTACCGACAGGCCAAACACTGAAGCTTTCTTT
TRBV6-5	TRBD2	TRBJ2-1	.	CASSSGGGEQFF	TGTGCCAGCAGTTCCGGGGGGGGTGAGCAGTTCTTC
TRBV12-3/TRBV12-4	.	TRBJ2-1	few	CASSLNSYNEQFF	TGTGCCAGCAGTCTTAACTCCTACAATGAGCAGTTCTTC
TRBV4-1	.	TRBJ2-2	.	CASSLAKRGRADTGELFF	TGCGCCAGCAGCCTCGCCAAGAGGGGGAGGGCCGACACCGGGGAGCTGTTTTTT
TRBV19	.	TRBJ2-7	once	CASSSAMGSYEQYF	TGTGCCAGTTCTAGCGCGATGGGCTCCTACGAGCAGTACTTC
TRBV19	.	TRBJ2-6	.	CASSMTSQANVLTF	TGTGCCAGTAGTATGACATCACAGGCCAACGTCCTGACTTTC
TRBV3-1/TRBV3-2	.	TRBJ2-5	.	CASRETAQETQYF	TGTGCCAGCAGAGAGACAGCCCAAGAGACCCAGTACTTC
TRBV6-5	.	TRBJ1-2	few	CASSFQGRGDYGYTF	TGTGCCAGCAGTTTCCAGGGGAGGGGTGACTATGGCTACACCTTC
TRBV3-1/TRBV3-2	.	TRBJ2-1	.	CASSQVVSPVSYNEQFF	TGTGCCAGCAGCCAAGTGGTCTCTCCGGTCTCCTACAATGAGCAGTTCTTC
TRBV7-2	TRBD1	TRBJ2-7	.	CASSLEGTDEQYF	TGTGCCAGCAGCTTAGAGGGGACAGACGAGCAGTACTTC
TRBV7-2	TRBD2	TRBJ2-1	.	CASSLDGLAGEQFF	TGTGCCAGCAGCTTAGATGGCCTAGCGGGTGAGCAGTTCTTC
TRBV2	.	TRBJ1-6	.	CASTVVLGTRTLPLHF	TGTGCCAGCACCGTGGTGTTGGGGACTCGGACTTTGCCCCTCCACTTT
TRBV3-1/TRBV3-2	.	TRBJ1-4	.	CASSQDVQRAKLFF	TGTGCCAGCAGCCAAGATGTTCAGAGGGCCAAACTGTTTTTT
TRBV10-1	.	TRBJ2-1	.	CASSEVLTNFYTGNNEQFF	TGCGCCAGCAGTGAAGTCCTAACGAACTTCTATACGGGGAACAATGAGCAGTTCTTC
TRBV18	TRBD1	TRBJ2-7	.	CASSPGRGSYEQYF	TGTGCCAGCTCACCAGGCAGGGGGTCCTACGAGCAGTACTTC
TRBV9	TRBD2	TRBJ2-2	.	CASRGVLAGTGELFF	TGTGCCAGCAGGGGGGTACTAGCGGGCACCGGGGAGCTGTTTTTT
TRBV3-1/TRBV3-2	TRBD2	TRBJ2-2	.	CASSLAGANTGELFF	TGTGCCAGCAGCTTAGCGGGGGCAAACACCGGGGAGCTGTTTTTT
TRBV4-1	.	TRBJ1-1	.	CASSKGTEAFF	TGCGCCAGCAGCAAGGGGACTGAAGCTTTCTTT
TRBV11-2	TRBD2	TRBJ2-5	few	CASSLAGRIAQETQYF	TGTGCCAGCAGCTTAGCCGGGAGGATTGCCCAAGAGACCCAGTACTTC
TRBV5-1	TRBD1	TRBJ1-1	.	CASSGPRQGVTEAFF	TGCGCCAGCAGCGGTCCGCGACAGGGAGTCACTGAAGCTTTCTTT
TRBV5-1	.	TRBJ2-7	.	CASSLDDSRFYEQYF	TGCGCCAGCAGCTTGGACGACAGCAGATTCTACGAGCAGTACTTC
TRBV7-2	TRBD2	TRBJ2-1	.	CASSLSRGDNEQFF	TGTGCCAGCAGCTTATCTCGGGGGGACAATGAGCAGTTCTTC
TRBV5-6	.	TRBJ2-3	.	CASSLGQEAPDTQYF	TGTGCCAGCAGCTTGGGTCAGGAGGCCCCAGATACGCAGTATTTT
TRBV29-1	TRBD1	TRBJ2-7	.	CSVRQGVLYEQYF	TGCAGCGTTCGACAGGGGGTCTTGTACGAGCAGTACTTC
TRBV25-1	TRBD1	TRBJ1-1	.	CASSAYRGLSNTEAFF	TGTGCCAGCAGTGCATACAGGGGGCTGTCGAACACTGAAGCTTTCTTT
TRBV18	.	TRBJ1-1	.	CASSPKAGPPEAFF	TGTGCCAGCTCACCAAAAGCAGGGCCCCCTGAAGCTTTCTTT
TRBV6-5	.	TRBJ2-7	.	CASLSGLPYEQYF	TGTGCCAGCCTCTCGGGACTTCCCTACGAGCAGTACTTC
TRBV2	.	TRBJ1-2	once	CASHRPRPNYGYTF	TGTGCCAGTCACCGGCCGAGGCCTAACTATGGCTACACCTTC
TRBV18	TRBD1	TRBJ1-5	.	CASSPGTGNQPQHF	TGTGCCAGCTCACCGGGGACAGGCAATCAGCCCCAGCATTTT
TRBV27	.	TRBJ2-5	once	CASSLWGEETQYF	TGTGCCAGCAGTTTATGGGGGGAAGAGACCCAGTACTTC
TRBV7-6	.	TRBJ1-2	.	CASSLGGAYGYTF	TGTGCCAGCAGCTTAGGGGGAGCCTATGGCTACACCTTC
TRBV7-9	TRBD1	TRBJ2-1	.	CASSLGQGARPGSGEQFF	TGTGCCAGCAGCTTGGGACAGGGAGCGCGCCCTGGGTCTGGTGAGCAGTTCTTC
TRBV24-1	.	TRBJ1-5	.	CATSDGGLGQNQPQHF	TGTGCCACCAGTGATGGGGGGTTGGGGCAAAATCAGCCCCAGCATTTT
TRBV7-2	.	TRBJ2-3	.	CASSLAWTVTDTQYF	TGTGCCAGCAGCTTAGCCTGGACAGTCACAGATACGCAGTATTTT
TRBV4-1	.	TRBJ1-1	.	CASSQEGVYTEAFF	TGCGCCAGCAGCCAGGAAGGGGTTTACACTGAAGCTTTCTTT
TRBV6-5	.	TRBJ2-2	few	CATAAGITGELFF	TGTGCCACCGCGGCAGGGATTACCGGGGAGCTGTTTTTT